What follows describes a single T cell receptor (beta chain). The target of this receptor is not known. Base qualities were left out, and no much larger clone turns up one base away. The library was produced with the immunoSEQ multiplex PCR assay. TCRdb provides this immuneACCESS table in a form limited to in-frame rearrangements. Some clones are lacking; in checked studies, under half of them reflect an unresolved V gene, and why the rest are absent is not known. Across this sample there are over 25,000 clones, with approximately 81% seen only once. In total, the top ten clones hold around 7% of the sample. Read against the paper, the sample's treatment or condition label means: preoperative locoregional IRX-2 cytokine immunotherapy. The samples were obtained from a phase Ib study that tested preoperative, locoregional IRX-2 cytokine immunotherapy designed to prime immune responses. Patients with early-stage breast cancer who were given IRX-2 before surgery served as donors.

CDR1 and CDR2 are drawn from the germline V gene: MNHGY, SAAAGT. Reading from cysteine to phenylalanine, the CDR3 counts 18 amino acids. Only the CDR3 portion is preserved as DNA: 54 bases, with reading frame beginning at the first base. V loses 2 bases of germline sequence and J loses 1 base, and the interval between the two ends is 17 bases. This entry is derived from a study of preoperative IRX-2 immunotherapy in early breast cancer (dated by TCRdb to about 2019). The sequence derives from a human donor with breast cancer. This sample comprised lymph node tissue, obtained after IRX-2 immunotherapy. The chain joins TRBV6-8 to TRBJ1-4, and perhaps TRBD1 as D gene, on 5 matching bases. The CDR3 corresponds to CASSYTRDRLITNEKLFF. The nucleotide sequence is TGTGCCAGCAGTTACACCCGGGACCGCTTAATAACTAATGAAAAACTGTTTTTT.